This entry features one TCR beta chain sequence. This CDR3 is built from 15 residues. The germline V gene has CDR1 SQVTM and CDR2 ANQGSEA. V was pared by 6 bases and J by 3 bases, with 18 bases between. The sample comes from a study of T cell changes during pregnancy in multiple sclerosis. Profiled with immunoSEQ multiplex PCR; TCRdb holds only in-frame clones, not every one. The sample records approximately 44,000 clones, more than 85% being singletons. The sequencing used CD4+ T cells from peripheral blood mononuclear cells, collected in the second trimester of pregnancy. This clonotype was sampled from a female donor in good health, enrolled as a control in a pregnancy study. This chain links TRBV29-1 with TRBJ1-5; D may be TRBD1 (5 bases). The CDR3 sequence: CSVRTSLTPNQPQHF. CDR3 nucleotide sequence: TGCAGCGTCCGGACATCCCTGACACCCAATCAGCCCCAGCATTTT.